The clone carrying this TCR beta chain was seen only once. The source of the sample is a study of control samples from healthy donors and cancer patients. The CDR3 is 16 residues long. Sequencing used immunoSEQ multiplex PCR; TCRdb keeps in-frame clones, though not all of them. Seen here are around 140,000 clones, roughly 89% observed once, and the top ten hold more than 6.5%. This chain uses TRBV21-1 with TRBJ2-7; the table gives TRBD2 as D, unverified against the DNA. TRBV21-1 is a listed pseudogene. Sequencing used blood. The clonotype originates from a man between 18 and 29 years old in good health. CDR3 protein: CASSNADSYGTYEQYF. The CDR3 DNA reads as TGTGCCAGCAGCAATGCCGACTCTTACGGGACCTACGAGCAGTACTTC.